This TCR beta chain emerged from a study of T cell repertoires in ileal Crohn's disease. Study-wide context: Postoperative therapy was given to about half: 11 thiopurines, about 19 anti-TNF agents. General observations from the study: All patients with clonality above 26.8% had endoscopic recurrence. Active smokers at surgery had more clonal expansions than non-smokers.

Data came from immunoSEQ multiplex PCR; TCRdb stores just in-frame clones and leaves some out. The sample shows about 17,000 clones, 50% to 75% of them seen only once. The V gene end was trimmed by 10 bases and the J gene end by 7 bases; junction bases not matched to a gene: 7. In germline, CDR1 is MNHEY, CDR2 SVGAGI. The CDR3 extends over 13 amino acids. A few counts support this clone. The antigen remains undetermined. Adults with ileal or ileocolonic Crohn's disease and an indication for resection were eligible. The sequence was obtained from an adult with Crohn's disease. The chain has TRBV6-5 and TRBJ2-3, with TRBD2 identical over 11 bases. The sequenced sample consisted of ileal tissue. The CDR3 sequence is CATLAGGVYTQYF. The DNA of the CDR3 is TGTGCCACCTTAGCGGGGGGGGTTTATACGCAGTATTTT.